The sequence of this T cell receptor beta chain was determined in a study of blood T cell repertoires in COVID-19. Germline assignment: CDR1 SGHVS and CDR2 FQNEAQ. V shed 3 bases and J shed 4 bases, with 12 bases lying between them. The length of the CDR3 is 14 residues. Profiling relied on immunoSEQ multiplex PCR, and the TCRdb table lists in-frame clones only, not all of them. The profile covers approximately 140,000 clones, with around nine tenths appearing a single time and approximately 2.2% taken by the ten largest. Sequenced sample: PBMCs or T cells enriched from blood (not recorded which). This sequence originates from a woman in her forties or fifties who had recovered from COVID-19. The chain has TRBV7-8 and TRBJ1-2; possible D gene TRBD1, 6 bases. The CDR3 nucleotides are TGTGCCAGCAGCTTTCAGGGGATCAGCTATGGCTACACCTTC. Translating gives CASSFQGISYGYTF.